These 7 T cell receptor beta chains originate from one sample sequenced in a study of monozygotic twins with cystic fibrosis. Data came from immunoSEQ multiplex PCR; TCRdb stores just in-frame clones and leaves some out. Counted here are tens of thousands of clones, approximately 90% occurring once; the ten biggest clones make up around 0.19%. Sequences were obtained from blood. Every receptor here comes from a boy aged 2 to 10 with cystic fibrosis.

This chain joins TRBV15 and TRBJ1-1; TRBD1 is a possible D gene (5 bases). This CDR3 region has 13 residues. Trimming stripped 5 bases from V and 3 bases from J, with 10 bases between. Looked up from germline, CDR1 is LNHNV and CDR2 is YYDKDF (reference sequence). The CDR3 DNA reads TGTGCCACCAGCCCAGGGTTGTACACTGAAGCTTTCTTT. Translating gives CATSPGLYTEAFF.

The CDR3 nucleotides are TGTGCCAGCAGTCCTCTAGGGGAGACCTACAATGAGCAGTTCTTC. The encoded protein is CASSPLGETYNEQFF. The rearrangement joins TRBV27 to TRBJ2-1; D is possibly TRBD1 or TRBD2 (5 bases each). The germline V gene has CDR1 MNHEY and CDR2 SMNVEV (reference sequence). The CDR3 consists of 15 residues. V gave up 5 bases and J gave up 2 bases, with 13 bases separating them.

This chain connects TRBV5-6 to TRBJ1-2, with no clear D. CDR3 length: 16 amino acids. Germline V gives CDR1 SGHDT, CDR2 YYEEEE. Between the trimmed V and J ends, which lost 0 bases and 1 base, there was a span of 13 bases. DNA of the CDR3: TGTGCCAGCAGCTTGGCCATAAAAGGATATAACTATGGCTACACCTTC. The encoded protein is CASSLAIKGYNYGYTF.

The genes are TRBV5-8 and TRBJ2-6; the match to TRBD1 covers 9 bases. The CDR3 covers 18 residues. J lost 0 bases, V lost 4 bases, and 8 bases had no gene match. Germline loops: CDR1 SGHTS, CDR2 YDEGEE. DNA for the CDR3: TGTGCCAGCAGCCGCGGGACAGGGAATCCCTCTGGGGCCAACGTCCTGACTTTC. The encoded protein is CASSRGTGNPSGANVLTF.

The rearrangement links TRBV6-1 to TRBJ2-1, with 7 bases lining up with TRBD1. Germline trimming cut 3 bases from V and 9 bases from J; bases unmatched to any gene: 11. Germline CDR1 MNHNS, CDR2 SASEGT. The CDR3 totals 15 residues. The CDR3 is CASSDYRGRALEQFF. Here the CDR3 DNA reads TGTGCCAGCAGTGACTACAGGGGACGAGCACTTGAGCAGTTCTTC.

The V and J genes are TRBV19 and TRBJ1-1; D unclear. The V gene's germline CDR1 is LNHDA and CDR2 SQIVND (reference sequence). Trimming removed 5 bases from V and 0 bases from J, with 7 bases in between. CDR3 length: 13 amino acids. The CDR3 coding sequence is TGTGCCAGTAGTGTAAATATGAACACTGAAGCTTTCTTT. Its translation: CASSVNMNTEAFF.

The chain joins TRBV25-1 to TRBJ2-3; either TRBD1 or TRBD2 may fit D (5 bases each). Trimming left V 0 bases short and J 0 bases short, with 13 bases between. Germline V lookup: CDR1 MGHDK, CDR2 SYGVNS. This CDR3 is 17 amino acids long. The CDR3 is CASSEYSGQESTDTQYF. The DNA of the CDR3 is TGTGCCAGCAGTGAATATTCGGGGCAGGAGAGCACAGATACGCAGTATTTT.